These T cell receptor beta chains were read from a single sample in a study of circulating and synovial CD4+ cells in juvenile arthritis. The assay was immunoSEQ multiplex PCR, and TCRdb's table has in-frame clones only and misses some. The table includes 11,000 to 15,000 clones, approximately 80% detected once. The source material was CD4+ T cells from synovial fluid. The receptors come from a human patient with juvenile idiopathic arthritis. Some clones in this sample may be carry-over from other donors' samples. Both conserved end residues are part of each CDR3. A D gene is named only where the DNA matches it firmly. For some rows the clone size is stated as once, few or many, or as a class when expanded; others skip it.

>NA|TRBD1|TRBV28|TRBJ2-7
TGTGCCAGCACCTCGCAGGGGGCCTACGAGCAGTACTTC
CASTSQGAYEQYF
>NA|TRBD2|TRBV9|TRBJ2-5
TGTGCCAGCAGCCCGTTAGGGACGGGAGGCCAAGAGACCCAGTACTTC
CASSPLGTGGQETQYF
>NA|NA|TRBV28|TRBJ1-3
TGTGCCAGCAGTTTATTGGTTCGAGGTCCACACCACATATATTTT
CASSLLVRGPHHIYF
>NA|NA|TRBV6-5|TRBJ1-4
TGTGCCAGCAGTGGGGTACAGGGAGCGGTCGAAAAACTGTTTTTT
CASSGVQGAVEKLFF
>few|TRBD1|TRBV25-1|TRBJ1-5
TGTGCCAGCACAGGACAGGGTAATCAGCCCCAGCATTTT
CASTGQGNQPQHF
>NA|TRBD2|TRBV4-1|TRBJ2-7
TGCGCCAGCAGCCCCCTAGGACTAGCGGGTACTTCCTACGAGCAGTACTTC
CASSPLGLAGTSYEQYF
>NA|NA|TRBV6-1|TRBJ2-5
TGTGCCAGCAGTGTATTTCAGGGGGGTAAGGAGACCCAGTACTTC
CASSVFQGGKETQYF
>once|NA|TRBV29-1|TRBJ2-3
TGCAGCGTTGTCCTCCCCGCAGATACGCAGTATTTT
CSVVLPADTQYF
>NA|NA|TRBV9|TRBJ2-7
TGTGCCAGCAGCCCGGGGGTCCAGCAGTACTTC
CASSPGVQQYF
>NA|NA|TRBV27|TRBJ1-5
TGTGCCAGCAGTTTAGAGAGGGTCAATCAGCCCCAGCATTTT
CASSLERVNQPQHF
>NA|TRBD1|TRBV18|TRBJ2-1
TGTGCCAGCTCACCACGACAGGGGGACAATGAGCAGTTCTTC
CASSPRQGDNEQFF
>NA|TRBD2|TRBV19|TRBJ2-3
TGTGCCAGTACCCGGAGCGGGGGGGCAGCAGATACGCAGTATTTT
CASTRSGGAADTQYF
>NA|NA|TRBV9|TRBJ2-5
TGTGCCAGCAGCGTAGGGGGACTCCAAGAGACCCAGTACTTC
CASSVGGLQETQYF
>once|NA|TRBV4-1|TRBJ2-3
TGCGCCAGCAGCCAAGAGCAACACGCAGATACGCAGTATTTT
CASSQEQHADTQYF
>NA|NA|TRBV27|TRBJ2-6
TGTGCCAGCAGTTTATTTGGACAGTCCTCTGGGGCCAACGTCCTGACTTTC
CASSLFGQSSGANVLTF
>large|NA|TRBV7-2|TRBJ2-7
TGTGCCAGCAGCTCCTCAGGGCACAACGAGCAGTACTTC
CASSSSGHNEQYF
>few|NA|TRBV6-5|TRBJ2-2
TGTGCCAGCAGTTACGGGGCTAACACCGGGGAGCTGTTTTTT
CASSYGANTGELFF
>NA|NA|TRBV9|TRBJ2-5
TGTGCCAGCAGCGTAATCTTGGGGCGACGGCAGACCCAGTACTTC
CASSVILGRRQTQYF
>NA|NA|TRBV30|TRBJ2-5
TGTGCCCGGAGTGTCGAAGGGACCCAGGGGGAGACCCAGTACTTC
CARSVEGTQGETQYF
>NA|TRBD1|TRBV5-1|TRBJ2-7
TGCGCCAGCAGCGCTTCGGGACAGGGGCAATCCTACGAGCAGTACTTC
CASSASGQGQSYEQYF
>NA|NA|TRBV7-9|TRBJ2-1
TGTGCCAACAGCTTAAAGGGGGGGAGCTCCTACAATGAGCAGTTCTTC
CANSLKGGSSYNEQFF
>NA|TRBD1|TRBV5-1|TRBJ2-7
TGCGCCAGCTCGACAGGGGGCAGCGACGAGCAGTACTTC
CASSTGGSDEQYF
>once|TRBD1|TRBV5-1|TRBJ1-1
TGCGCCAGCAGCTCTATGGGGGGACAGGGCCTTGAAGCTTTCTTT
CASSSMGGQGLEAFF
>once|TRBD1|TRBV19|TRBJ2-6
TGTGCCAGTAGTATGCCCCGGGACAGCTCTGGGGCCAACGTCCTGACTTTC
CASSMPRDSSGANVLTF
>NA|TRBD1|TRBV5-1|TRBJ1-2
TGCGCCAGCAGCTTGGCGGACAGGGGGCTGAGTGGCTACACCTTC
CASSLADRGLSGYTF
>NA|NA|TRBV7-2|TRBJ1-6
TGTGCCAGCAGCCCCGGGGGGGGCTCAAATTCACCCCTCCACTTT
CASSPGGGSNSPLHF
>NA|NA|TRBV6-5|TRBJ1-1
TGTGCCAGCAGTTACTCGGGACTTTCCGCGAACACTGAAGCTTTCTTT
CASSYSGLSANTEAFF
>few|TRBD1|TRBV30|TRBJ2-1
TGTGCCTGGTGGTCCCAACGTGAGGGGGCAGGGGAGCAGTTCTTC
CAWWSQREGAGEQFF
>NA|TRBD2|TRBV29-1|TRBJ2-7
TGCAGCGTGGCGGGACTAGCGGGAGTCCGCTCCTACGATCAGTACTTC
CSVAGLAGVRSYDQYF
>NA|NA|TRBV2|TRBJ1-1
TGTGCCAGCCCTCGGAGGTCGAACACTGAAGCTTTCTTT
CASPRRSNTEAFF
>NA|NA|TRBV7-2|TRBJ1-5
TGTGCCAGCAGAGGGGGTGGCAATCAGCCCCAGCATTTT
CASRGGGNQPQHF
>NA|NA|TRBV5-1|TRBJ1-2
TGCGCCAGCAGCCTAAGGACAGACAATGGCTACACCTTC
CASSLRTDNGYTF
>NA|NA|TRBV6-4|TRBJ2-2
TGTGCCAGCATGCGGGGCCCGGACACCGGGGAGCTGTTTTTT
CASMRGPDTGELFF
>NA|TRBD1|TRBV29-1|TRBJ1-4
TGCAGCGTTGCGGGGACAGCCAGCCACAATGAAAAACTGTTTTTT
CSVAGTASHNEKLFF
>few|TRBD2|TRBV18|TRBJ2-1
TGTGCCAGCTCCCCGGACTTAGCGGGGGGTACCTACAATGAGCAGTTCTTC
CASSPDLAGGTYNEQFF
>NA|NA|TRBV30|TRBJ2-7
TGTGCCTGGAGTGTTTCTTCCTTGGAGCAGTACTTC
CAWSVSSLEQYF
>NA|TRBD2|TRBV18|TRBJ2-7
TGTGCCAGCTCACTAATTCCTGGGACTAGCGGGGGGACCTACGAGCAGTACTTC
CASSLIPGTSGGTYEQYF
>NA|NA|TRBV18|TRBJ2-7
TGTGCCAGCTCACCAGAGGAAAAGGGGGTGAGGTACTTC
CASSPEEKGVRYF
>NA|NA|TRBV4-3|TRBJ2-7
TGCGCCAGCAGCCAAGGAGTGGTATCCTACGAGCAGTACTTC
CASSQGVVSYEQYF
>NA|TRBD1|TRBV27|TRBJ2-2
TGTGCCGTCCGATTGGGACAGGTGAACACCGGGGAACTGTTTTTT
CAVRLGQVNTGELFF
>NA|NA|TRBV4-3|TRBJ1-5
TGCGCCAGCAGCCAAGATTCAGGGGCCCTCAATCAGCCCCAGCATTTT
CASSQDSGALNQPQHF
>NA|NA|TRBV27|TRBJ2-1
TGTGCCAGCCGCGGACTGTACAATGAGCAGTTCTTC
CASRGLYNEQFF
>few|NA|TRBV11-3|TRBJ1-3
TGTGCCAGCAGCTTTGGAGGGGCGATGGGAAACACCATATATTTT
CASSFGGAMGNTIYF
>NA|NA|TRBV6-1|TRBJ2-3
TGTGCCAGCGCGGGGGCAGGAATTGCAGATACGCAGTATTTT
CASAGAGIADTQYF